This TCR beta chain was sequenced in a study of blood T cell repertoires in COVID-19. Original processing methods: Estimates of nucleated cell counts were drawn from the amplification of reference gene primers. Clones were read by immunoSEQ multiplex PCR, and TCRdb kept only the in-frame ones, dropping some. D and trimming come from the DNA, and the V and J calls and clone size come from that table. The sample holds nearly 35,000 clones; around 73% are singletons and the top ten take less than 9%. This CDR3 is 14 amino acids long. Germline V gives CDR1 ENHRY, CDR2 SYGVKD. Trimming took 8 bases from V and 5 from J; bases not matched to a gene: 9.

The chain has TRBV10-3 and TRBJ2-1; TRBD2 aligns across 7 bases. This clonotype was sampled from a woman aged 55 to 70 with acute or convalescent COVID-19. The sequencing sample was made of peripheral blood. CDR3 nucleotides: TGTGCCATCCTCGATGGGGGGGGGAACAATGAGCAGTTCTTC. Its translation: CAILDGGGNNEQFF.